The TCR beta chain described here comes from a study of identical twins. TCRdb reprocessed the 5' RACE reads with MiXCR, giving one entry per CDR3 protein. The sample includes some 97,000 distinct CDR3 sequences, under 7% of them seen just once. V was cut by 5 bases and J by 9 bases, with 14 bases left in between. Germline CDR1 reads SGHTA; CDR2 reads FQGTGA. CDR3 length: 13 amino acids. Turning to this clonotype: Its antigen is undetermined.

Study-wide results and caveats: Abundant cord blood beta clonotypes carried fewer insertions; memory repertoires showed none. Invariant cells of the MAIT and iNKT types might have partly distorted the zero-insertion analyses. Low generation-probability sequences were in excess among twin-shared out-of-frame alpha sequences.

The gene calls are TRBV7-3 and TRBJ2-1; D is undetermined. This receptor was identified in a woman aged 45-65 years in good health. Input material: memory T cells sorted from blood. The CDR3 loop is CASSLVVNSEQFF. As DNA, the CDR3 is TGTGCCAGCAGCCTGGTGGTCAACAGTGAGCAGTTCTTC. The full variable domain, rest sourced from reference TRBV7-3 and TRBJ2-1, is GAGVSQTPSNKVTEKGKYVELRCDPISGHTALYWYRQSLGQGPEFLIYFQGTGAADDSGLPNDRFFAVRPEGSVSTLKIQRTERGDSAVYLCASSLVVNSEQFFGPGTRLTVL.